These 10 T cell receptor beta chains originate from one sample sequenced in a study of identical twins. TCRdb ran MiXCR on the 5' RACE reads and lists one entry per CDR3 protein. Of 750,000 to 950,000 distinct CDR3 sequences listed, roughly an eighth were seen once; the top ten hold around 1.6%. These records were also assigned to another study, of yellow fever vaccine responses in identical twins.

The specimen was PBMCs. The receptors stem from a woman between 18 and 30 years old in good health.

This clonotype turned up a few times. The V call is TRBV20-1, the J call TRBJ2-5; 10 bases agree with TRBD2. Trimming cost V 6 bases and J 5 bases; bases outside gene matches: 9. The CDR3 is 14 residues long. CDR1 and CDR2 (germline): DFQATT, SNEGSKA (reference sequence). The CDR3 is CSAPQRGGRETQYF. CDR3 nucleotides: TGCAGTGCCCCCCAGCGGGGGGGACGGGAGACCCAGTACTTC.

CDR3 residues: CSVIPGTANTEAFF. CDR3 sequence (DNA): TGCAGCGTTATACCCGGGACAGCGAACACTGAAGCTTTCTTT. The chain links TRBV29-1 to TRBJ1-1, with 7 positions matching TRBD1. V gave up 5 bases and J gave up 1 base; unmatched junction bases: 7. The length of the CDR3 is 14 residues. Germline values: CDR1 SQVTM, CDR2 ANQGSEA.

This clonotype was detected only a few times. V gene TRBV6-5 combines with J gene TRBJ2-5, with 8 bases matching TRBD2. Germline lookup yields CDR1 MNHEY and CDR2 SVGAGI. This CDR3 has 15 residues. V gave up 2 bases and J gave up 4 bases; unmatched junction bases: 6. Written as DNA, the CDR3 is TGTGCCAGCAGTTACGCCGAGAGCGGGAGAGAGACCCAGTACTTC. Its translation is CASSYAESGRETQYF.

V is TRBV7-9 and J is TRBJ1-1; D perhaps matches TRBD1 (5 bases). Germline CDR1 and CDR2: SEHNR and FQNEAQ (reference sequence). This CDR3 comprises 12 residues. V was trimmed by 5 bases and J by 8 bases, leaving 12 bases between them. CDR3: CASSTTGEEAFF. DNA of the CDR3: TGTGCCAGCAGCACCACGGGGGAGGAAGCTTTCTTT.

This clonotype appeared a few times. The CDR3: CSAPRGNENEAFF. The CDR3 DNA is TGCAGTGCTCCCCGGGGGAATGAGAATGAAGCTTTCTTT. The V gene is TRBV20-1, the J gene TRBJ1-1; maybe TRBD1 (5 bases). The CDR3 consists of 13 residues. Trimming took off 5 bases at V and 7 bases at J, with 17 bases between the two ends. The V gene's germline CDR1 is DFQATT and CDR2 SNEGSKA (reference sequence).

This clonotype showed up just a few times. The V call is TRBV11-3, the J call TRBJ2-7; the match to TRBD2 covers 8 bases. This CDR3 is 16 amino acids long. V shed 7 bases, J shed 0 bases, and the junction held 11 bases outside the gene matches. Germline CDR1 is SGHNT and CDR2 is YENEEA. The CDR3 DNA reads TGTGCCAGCACCACGACCCGGGAGGGAATCTCCTACGAGCAGTACTTC. This codes for CASTTTREGISYEQYF.

This clonotype was seen a handful of times. The chain links TRBV12-3 or TRBV12-4 to TRBJ2-3; TRBD2 matches at 9 bases. The CDR3 extends over 17 amino acids. After removal of 4 bases from V and 0 bases from J, the junction contained 8 bases not matched to a gene. The CDR3 nucleotides are TGTGCCAGCAGTTCCAGCGGGAGGCGAAAAAGCACAGATACGCAGTATTTT. Amino acids: CASSSSGRRKSTDTQYF.

The chain has TRBV12-3 or TRBV12-4 and TRBJ1-1, with D tentatively TRBD1 (5 bases). This CDR3 contains 11 residues. The V and J ends lost 5 bases and 11 bases respectively, with 12 bases between them. The CDR3 DNA reads TGTGCCAGCAGTCCCGGTTGGGGGGCTTTCTTT. Translation: CASSPGWGAFF.

Concerning this clonotype itself: Its ends do not fully match the called genes, so a read error is possible. This chain links TRBV3-1 with TRBJ2-2, with D perhaps TRBD2 (6 bases). CDR3 size: 17 residues. From germline, CDR1 is LGHDT and CDR2 YNNKEL (reference sequence). CDR3 sequence: CACSLGGVRINTGELFF. As DNA, the CDR3 is TGTGCCTGCAGCCTCGGGGGTGTACGGATTAACACCGGGGAGCTGTTTTTT.

The gene calls are TRBV3-1 and TRBJ2-1; D gene uncertain. Germline V gene lookup returns CDR1 LGHDT and CDR2 YNNKEL (reference sequence). V was trimmed by 1 base and J by 4 bases, leaving 8 bases between them. This CDR3 is built from 14 residues. The CDR3 is CASSQAWKYNEQFF. CDR3 bases: TGTGCCAGCAGCCAAGCCTGGAAATACAATGAGCAGTTCTTC.